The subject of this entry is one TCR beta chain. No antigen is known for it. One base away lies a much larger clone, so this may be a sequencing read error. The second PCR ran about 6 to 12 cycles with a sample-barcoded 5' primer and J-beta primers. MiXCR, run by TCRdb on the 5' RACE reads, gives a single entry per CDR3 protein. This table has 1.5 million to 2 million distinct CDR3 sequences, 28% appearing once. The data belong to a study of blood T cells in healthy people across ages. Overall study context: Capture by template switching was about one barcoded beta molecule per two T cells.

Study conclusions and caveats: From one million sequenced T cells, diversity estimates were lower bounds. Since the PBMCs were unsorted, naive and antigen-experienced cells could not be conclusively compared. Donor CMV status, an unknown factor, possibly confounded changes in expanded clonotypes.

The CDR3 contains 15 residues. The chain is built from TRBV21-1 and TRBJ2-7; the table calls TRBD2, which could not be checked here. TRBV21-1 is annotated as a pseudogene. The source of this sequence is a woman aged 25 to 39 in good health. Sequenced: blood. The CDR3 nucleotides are TGTGCCAGCATGCTCACTAGCAGGGGAACCTACGAGCAGTACTTC. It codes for CASMLTSRGTYEQYF.